Described below is a single T cell receptor beta chain sequence and its context. Enrolled during active infection, Seattle patients were then followed longitudinally. Measured with immunoSEQ multiplex PCR; TCRdb has only the in-frame clones, and not every one. The data hold around 100,000 clones, with just under 95% observed a single time. This specimen comes from a study of blood T cell repertoires in COVID-19. Study context: COVID-19 samples, acute and convalescent, were from the United States, Italy and Spain. PBMCs, B-cell-depleted T cells, or T cells were the source of the cDNA or gDNA that made up the material.

What was sequenced was peripheral blood. The receptor's source is a woman between 50 and 59 years old with COVID-19, enrolled during active disease.

The CDR3 DNA follows: TGTGCCACCAGTGGTCCGGGACAGATACTGAACACCGGGGAGCTGTTTTTT. It yields the protein CATSGPGQILNTGELFF. The chain joins TRBV24-1 to TRBJ2-2; 7 nucleotides align to TRBD1. This CDR3 spans 17 amino acids. In germline, CDR1 is KGHDR, CDR2 SFDVKD. J was trimmed by 1 base and V by 5 bases; bases with no gene match: 9.